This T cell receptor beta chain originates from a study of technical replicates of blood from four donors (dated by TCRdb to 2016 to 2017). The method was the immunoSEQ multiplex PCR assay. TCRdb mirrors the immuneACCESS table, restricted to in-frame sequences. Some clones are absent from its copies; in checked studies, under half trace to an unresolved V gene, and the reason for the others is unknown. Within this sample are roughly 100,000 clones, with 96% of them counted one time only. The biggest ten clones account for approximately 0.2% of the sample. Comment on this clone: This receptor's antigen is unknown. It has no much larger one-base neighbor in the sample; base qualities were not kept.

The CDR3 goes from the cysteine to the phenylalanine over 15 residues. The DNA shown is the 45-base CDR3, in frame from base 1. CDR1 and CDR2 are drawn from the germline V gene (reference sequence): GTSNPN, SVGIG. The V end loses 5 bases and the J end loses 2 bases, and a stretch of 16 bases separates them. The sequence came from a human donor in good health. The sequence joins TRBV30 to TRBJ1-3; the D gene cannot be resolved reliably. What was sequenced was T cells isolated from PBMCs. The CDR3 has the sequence CAWQRSAGAGNTIYF. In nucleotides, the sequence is TGTGCCTGGCAACGCTCGGCAGGTGCTGGAAACACCATATATTTT.